The 23 T cell receptor beta chains in this list originate from one sample, sequenced in a study of blood T cell repertoires in COVID-19 (dated by TCRdb to 2018 to 2021). Receptor libraries were prepared by the immunoSEQ multiplex PCR assay. TCRdb limited this immuneACCESS table to in-frame rearrangements with V and J called. A share of clones is missing; checked studies link under half to unresolved V genes, and the rest is unexplained. The sample has tens of thousands of clones on record, 65% to 85% of them singletons. Roughly 2.5% of the sample lies in the top ten. The specimen was peripheral blood. Every receptor here comes from a man older than 75 with active or convalescent COVID-19.

The CDR3 spells CASSFSDTNQPQHF. The CDR3 DNA follows: TGTGCCAGTAGTTTCTCGGACACGAATCAGCCCCAGCATTTT. The rearrangement links TRBV19 to TRBJ1-5; a possible D gene is TRBD1 (5 bases). This CDR3 is 14 amino acids long. The V gene's germline CDR1 is LNHDA and CDR2 SQIVND (reference sequence). The germline V and J ends were trimmed by 5 bases and 4 bases, with 12 bases remaining between them.

The chain has TRBV11-2 and TRBJ1-2; a weak D match, TRBD1 (5 bases). V lost 6 bases and J 0 bases, leaving 14 bases between the germline ends. CDR3 length: 15 residues. CDR1 and CDR2 from the germline V gene are SGHAT and FQNNGV. CDR3 residues: CASRATGTANYGYTF. The DNA of the CDR3 is TGTGCCAGCAGAGCCACAGGAACAGCTAACTATGGCTACACCTTC.

The V gene is TRBV5-6, the J gene TRBJ2-4; D gene unclear. Germline lookup yields CDR1 SGHDT and CDR2 YYEEEE. Trimming shortened V by 0 bases and J by 2 bases, and 12 bases separated the two germline ends. There are 16 residues in the CDR3. The CDR3 loop reads CASSLGQRRSKNIQYF. The CDR3 nucleotides are TGTGCCAGCAGCTTGGGACAACGACGTTCCAAAAACATTCAGTACTTC.

This rearrangement joins TRBV5-4 to TRBJ2-3, with 8 nucleotides matching TRBD2. The CDR3 is 16 amino acids. The germline CDR1 and CDR2 sequences are SGHNT and YYREEE (reference sequence). V dropped 4 bases and J dropped 3; count of bases not matched to a gene: 10. CDR3 DNA: TGTGCCAGCAGCATGAACCCGGGGGGGGCGACAGATACGCAGTATTTT. Residues: CASSMNPGGATDTQYF.

This chain joins TRBV5-1 and TRBJ2-5, with unresolved D. The CDR3 is 13 residues long. The germline V gene has CDR1 SGHRS and CDR2 YFSETQ. Trimming took off 5 bases at V and 0 bases at J, with 8 bases between the two ends. For the CDR3, the DNA is TGCGCCAGCAGACCACAGAACCAAGAGACCCAGTACTTC. Translated, it gives CASRPQNQETQYF.

The V gene is TRBV5-1, the J gene TRBJ2-2, with 9 bases fitting TRBD2. Looked up from germline, CDR1 is SGHRS and CDR2 is YFSETQ. The V segment lost 3 bases and the J segment 6 bases; nucleotides outside the gene matches: 6. This CDR3 comprises 15 residues. The CDR3 sequence is CASSSGTSHSGELFF. CDR3 sequence (DNA): TGCGCCAGCAGCTCGGGGACTAGCCACTCCGGGGAGCTGTTTTTT.

The chain links TRBV7-9 to TRBJ1-4; D gene unclear. V lost 5 bases and J lost 5, with 12 bases in between. Germline-derived CDR1 and CDR2 are SEHNR and FQNEAQ (reference sequence). CDR3 length: 14 amino acids. The CDR3: CASSPVGRNEKLFF. The CDR3 nucleotides are TGTGCCAGCAGCCCCGTTGGTCGGAATGAAAAACTGTTTTTT.

This clone appeared once. V gene TRBV7-6 combines with J gene TRBJ2-1; D is uncertain. CDR1 SGHVS and CDR2 FNYEAQ come from the germline V gene. The CDR3 runs 15 residues. V shed 5 bases and J shed 1 base, with 12 bases lying between them. CDR3 in amino acids: CASSQTVGSYNEQFF. The CDR3 coding sequence is TGTGCCAGCAGCCAGACCGTCGGGTCCTACAATGAGCAGTTCTTC.

The chain has TRBV5-4 and TRBJ2-1; D gene ambiguous. The CDR3 is made up of 10 amino acids. Trimming took 4 bases from V and 12 from J, leaving 8 bases between them. Germline CDR1 is SGHNT and CDR2 is YYREEE (reference sequence). The CDR3 here is CASSTSGQFF. CDR3 coding DNA: TGTGCCAGCAGCACGTCAGGGCAGTTCTTC.

The chain couples TRBV19 to TRBJ1-2; 7 nucleotides match TRBD1. Looked up from germline, CDR1 is LNHDA and CDR2 is SQIVND (reference sequence). Trimming at V came to 8 bases and at J to 4 bases, leaving 7 bases not matched to a gene. This CDR3 has 13 residues. The CDR3, as DNA: TGTGCCAGTCGACAGGGTGGAACCTATGGCTACACCTTC. Translated, it gives CASRQGGTYGYTF.

The chain combines TRBV10-3 with TRBJ1-5; D is undetermined. This CDR3 is 14 amino acids long. CDR1 is ENHRY, CDR2 SYGVKD, per germline. The ends were cut back, 2 bases at V and 5 bases at J, with 10 bases in the middle. CDR3 region: CAISEMGSDQPQHF. The DNA of the CDR3 is TGTGCCATCAGTGAGATGGGGAGCGATCAGCCCCAGCATTTT.

J is TRBJ2-2 and V is TRBV4-3; 9 nucleotides align to TRBD1. CDR3 length: 16 residues. The J segment lost 4 bases and the V segment lost 5 bases, leaving 8 bases of the junction unmatched. Looked up from germline, CDR1 is LGHNA and CDR2 is YSLEER. Written as DNA, the CDR3 is TGCGCCAGCAGCGTTACAGGGGGCAGGGTCACCGGGGAGCTGTTTTTT. Translating gives CASSVTGGRVTGELFF.

V gene TRBV7-2 combines with J gene TRBJ2-5; D may be TRBD1 (6 bases). CDR1 is SGHTA and CDR2 is FQGNSA in the germline V gene. CDR3 length equals 16 residues. Trimming took 2 bases from V and 4 from J, leaving 17 bases between them. The CDR3, as DNA: TGTGCCAGCAGCTTATGGGGAGACAGGTTCCGAGAGACCCAGTACTTC. Encoded protein: CASSLWGDRFRETQYF.

The V call is TRBV7-9, the J call TRBJ1-5; TRBD1 might be the D (5 bases). Germline CDR1 is SEHNR and CDR2 is FQNEAQ (reference sequence). The germline V and J ends were trimmed by 1 base and 0 bases, with 7 bases remaining between them. The CDR3 has 15 residues. Here the CDR3 DNA reads TGTGCCAGCAGCTTAGGGGGACTTAGCAATCAGCCCCAGCATTTT. Residues: CASSLGGLSNQPQHF. Drawing the rest from reference TRBV7-9 and TRBJ1-5, the complete variable domain is DTGVSQNPRHKITKRGQNVTFRCDPISEHNRLYWYRQTLGQGPEFLTYFQNEAQLEKSRLLSDRFSAERPKGSFSTLEIQRTEQGDSAMYLCASSLGGLSNQPQHFGDGTRLSIL.

The chain combines TRBV27 with TRBJ2-7; 8 bases are a match to TRBD2. This CDR3 has 16 amino acids. V shed 6 bases, J shed 12 bases, and the junction held 22 bases outside the gene matches. Germline CDR1 reads MNHEY; CDR2 reads SMNVEV (reference sequence). CDR3 sequence (DNA): TGTGCCAGCAGCCCGGACCGGGACACCTTCCCCGGGGGGGGGTACTTC. Its protein is CASSPDRDTFPGGGYF.

The chain uses TRBV14 and TRBJ2-4, with D tentatively TRBD2 (6 bases). CDR3 length: 18 amino acids. Germline assignment: CDR1 SGHDN and CDR2 FVKESK. V dropped 2 bases and J dropped 0 bases, with 17 bases sitting between them. In DNA form, the CDR3 reads TGTGCCAGCAGCCAAAGGGCGGGGACTGTGCTAGCCAAAAACATTCAGTACTTC. It codes for CASSQRAGTVLAKNIQYF. The full variable domain, with the rest looked up from reference TRBV14 and TRBJ2-4, is EAGVTQFPSHSVIEKGQTVTLRCDPISGHDNLYWYRRVMGKEIKFLLHFVKESKQDESGMPNNRFLAERTGGTYSTLKVQPAELEDSGVYFCASSQRAGTVLAKNIQYFGAGTRLSVL.

CDR3 residues: CASSLGQGHTEAFF. CDR3 DNA sequence: TGTGCCAGCAGCTTGGGACAGGGACACACTGAAGCTTTCTTT. The rearrangement links TRBV11-3 to TRBJ1-1; 9 nucleotides match TRBD1. CDR3 length: 14 residues. V trimming: 3 bases; J trimming: 3 bases; junction bases outside the gene matches: 2. Per the germline V gene, CDR1 is SGHNT and CDR2 is YENEEA.

V usage is TRBV7-6 and J usage is TRBJ2-7; 8 nucleotides align to TRBD2. The CDR3 contains 16 residues. The V segment lost 4 bases and the J segment 5 bases; nucleotides outside the gene matches: 13. The germline V gene encodes CDR1 SGHVS and CDR2 FNYEAQ. As DNA, the CDR3 is TGTGCCAGCAGCTCAGTGTTTCGGACGGGGGGGAACGAGCAGTACTTC. It yields the protein CASSSVFRTGGNEQYF.

V usage is TRBV6-5 and J usage is TRBJ2-2, with 9 bases fitting TRBD2. The CDR3 spans 15 residues. Germline lookup yields CDR1 MNHEY and CDR2 SVGAGI. V lost 4 bases to trimming and J lost 3 bases; unmatched junction nucleotides: 3. The CDR3 nucleotides are TGTGCCAGCAGTTGGCGCGGGGGGGACACCGGGGAGCTGTTTTTT. This gives the protein CASSWRGGDTGELFF.

The chain uses TRBV11-3 and TRBJ2-1; the match to TRBD2 covers 10 bases. Germline CDR1 is SGHNT and CDR2 is YENEEA. V gave up 5 bases and J gave up 7 bases; unmatched junction bases: 11. The CDR3 is 16 residues long. CDR3 amino acids: CASSPRSQREGNEQFF. CDR3 coding DNA: TGTGCCAGCAGCCCTAGGAGCCAGCGGGAGGGGAATGAGCAGTTCTTC.

The rearrangement uses TRBV5-1 and TRBJ2-1, with 9 positions matching TRBD2. Trimming removed 1 base from V and 3 bases from J; junction bases left unmatched: 2. The CDR3 extends over 15 amino acids. The germline V gene has CDR1 SGHRS and CDR2 YFSETQ. The CDR3 here is CASSLLREGYNEQFF. In DNA, the CDR3 is TGCGCCAGCAGCTTGTTGCGGGAGGGCTACAATGAGCAGTTCTTC.

This chain joins TRBV12-5 and TRBJ2-6; D not certain. The germline CDR1 and CDR2 sequences are LGHNT and FRNRAP. The length of the CDR3 is 16 residues. Trimming removed 0 bases at V and 4 bases at J, with 10 bases between. CDR3 sequence (DNA): TGTGCTAGTGGTTTGGTACCTCTCGCGGGGGCCAACGTCCTGACTTTC. This gives the protein CASGLVPLAGANVLTF.

This clone showed up just a few times. The chain has TRBV6-2 or TRBV6-3 and TRBJ2-2; perhaps TRBD2 as D (5 bases). V was shortened by 6 bases and J by 4 bases, with 15 bases between the two germline ends. Germline V gives CDR1 MNHEY, CDR2 SVGEGT. The CDR3 length is 15 residues. CDR3 nucleotides: TGTGCCAGCAGCCGTTTTTACGAGGGCACCGGGGAGCTGTTTTTT. It yields the protein CASSRFYEGTGELFF.